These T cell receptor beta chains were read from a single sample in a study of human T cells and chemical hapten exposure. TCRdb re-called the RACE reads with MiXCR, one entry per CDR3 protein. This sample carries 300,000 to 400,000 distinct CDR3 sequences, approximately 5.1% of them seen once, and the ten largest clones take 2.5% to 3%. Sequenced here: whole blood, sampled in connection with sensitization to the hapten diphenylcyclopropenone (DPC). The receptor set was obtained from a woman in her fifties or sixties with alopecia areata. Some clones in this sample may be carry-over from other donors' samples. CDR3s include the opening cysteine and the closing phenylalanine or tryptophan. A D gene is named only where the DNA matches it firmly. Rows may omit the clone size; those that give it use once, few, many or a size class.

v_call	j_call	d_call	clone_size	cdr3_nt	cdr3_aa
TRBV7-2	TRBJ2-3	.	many	TGTGCCAGCAGCTTATACAGCGTAGGCACAGATACGCAGTATTTT	CASSLYSVGTDTQYF
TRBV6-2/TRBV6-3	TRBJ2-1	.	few	TGTGCCAGCAGGTCGTTATCGAGCTCCTACAATGAGCAGTTCTTC	CASRSLSSSYNEQFF
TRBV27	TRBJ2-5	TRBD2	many	TGTGCCAGCAGTTTAGGAGTACTAGCGGGGGCCAAGTACCAAGAGACCCAGTACTTC	CASSLGVLAGAKYQETQYF
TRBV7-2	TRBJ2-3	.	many	TGTGCCAGCAGCTTAGACGAGGGTACGCAGTATTTT	CASSLDEGTQYF
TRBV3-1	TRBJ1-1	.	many	TGTGCCAGCAGCCGGCGGACTGAAGCTTTCTTT	CASSRRTEAFF
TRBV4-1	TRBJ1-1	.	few	TGCGCCAGCAGCCAACCGCAGGGGCGGGCGGACACTGAAGCTTTCTTT	CASSQPQGRADTEAFF
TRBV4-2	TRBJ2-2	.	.	TGTGCCAGCAGCCGAATTGGGGTGGACGGGGAGCTGTTTTTT	CASSRIGVDGELFF
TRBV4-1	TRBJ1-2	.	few	TGCGCCAGCAGCCATGAATACCTGGGCTACACCTTC	CASSHEYLGYTF
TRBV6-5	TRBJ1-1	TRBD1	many	TGTGCCAGCAGTTACCCGGGACAGGGTATGGGCACTGAAGCTTTCTTT	CASSYPGQGMGTEAFF
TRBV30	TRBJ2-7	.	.	TGTGCCTGGGCCTACAGCCTCTCCTACGAGCAGTACTTC	CAWAYSLSYEQYF